This T cell receptor beta chain was captured in a study of blood T cell repertoires in COVID-19. Study overall: PBMCs, B-cell-depleted T cells, or T cells provided the cDNA or gDNA that made up the material.

CDR3 length: 14 amino acids. V shed 4 bases and J 6 bases; nucleotides not matched to a gene: 4. Germline V gives CDR1 KGHDR, CDR2 SFDVKD. Authors' analysis steps: Counts of nucleated cells, estimated from reference gene primer amplification, were obtained. The protocol was immunoSEQ multiplex PCR, while the TCRdb copy is restricted to in-frame clones and leaves out a portion. Clone size and the V and J calls come from that table; the DNA yielded D and trimming. The sample shows around 81,000 clones, roughly 84% of them seen only once. Sample: peripheral blood. The V and J genes are TRBV24-1 and TRBJ1-2; 10 positions agree with TRBD1. The receptor was derived from an elderly man with acute or convalescent COVID-19. The CDR3 region has the DNA TGTGCCACCAGTGAATGGGACAGGGGACATGGCTACACCTTC. This gives the protein CATSEWDRGHGYTF.